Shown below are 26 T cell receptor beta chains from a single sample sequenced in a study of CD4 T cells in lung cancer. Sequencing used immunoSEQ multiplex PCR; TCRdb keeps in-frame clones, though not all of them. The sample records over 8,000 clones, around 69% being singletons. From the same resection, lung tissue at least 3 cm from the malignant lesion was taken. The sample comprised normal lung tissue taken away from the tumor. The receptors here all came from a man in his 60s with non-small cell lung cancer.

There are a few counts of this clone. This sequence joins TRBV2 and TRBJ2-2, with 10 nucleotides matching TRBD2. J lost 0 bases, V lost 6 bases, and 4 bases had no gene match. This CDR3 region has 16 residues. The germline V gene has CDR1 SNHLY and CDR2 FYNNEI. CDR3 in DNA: TGTGCCAGCAGGGCTGGACTAGCGGCGAACACCGGGGAGCTGTTTTTT. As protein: CASRAGLAANTGELFF.

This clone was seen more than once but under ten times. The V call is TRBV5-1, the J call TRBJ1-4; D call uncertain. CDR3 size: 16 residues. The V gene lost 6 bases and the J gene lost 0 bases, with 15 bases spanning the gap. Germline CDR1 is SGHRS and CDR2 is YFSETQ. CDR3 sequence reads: CASNLTEAATNEKLFF. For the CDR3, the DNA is TGCGCCAGCAACCTAACAGAAGCCGCAACTAATGAAAAACTGTTTTTT.

The DNA of the CDR3 is TGTGCCAGTAGTATAGATTGGGCAGGGTATAATGGCTACACCTTC. Translation gives CASSIDWAGYNGYTF. The J gene is TRBJ1-2, the V gene TRBV19, with D perhaps matching TRBD1 (5 bases). This CDR3 contains 15 residues. Trimming took 0 bases from V and 6 from J, leaving 14 bases between them. Germline V gene sequence: CDR1 LNHDA, CDR2 SQIVND (reference sequence). The whole variable domain, remainder taken from reference TRBV19 and TRBJ1-2, is DGGITQSPKYLFRKEGQNVTLSCEQNLNHDAMYWYRQDPGQGLRLIYYSQIVNDFQKGDIAEGYSVSREKKESFPLTVTSAQKNPTAFYLCASSIDWAGYNGYTFGSGTRLTVV.

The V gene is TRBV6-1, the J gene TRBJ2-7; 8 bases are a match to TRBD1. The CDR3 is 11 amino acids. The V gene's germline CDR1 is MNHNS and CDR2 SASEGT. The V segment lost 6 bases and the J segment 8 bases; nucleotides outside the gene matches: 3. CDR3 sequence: CASSQGAQQYF. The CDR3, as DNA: TGTGCCAGCAGCCAGGGGGCGCAGCAGTACTTC.

The CDR3 DNA reads as TGTGCCAGCAGCTTAAGGCTAGCGGGAAACAATGAGCAGTTCTTC. Translated: CASSLRLAGNNEQFF. V is TRBV7-3 and J is TRBJ2-1; 9 bases are shared with TRBD2. Germline lookup yields CDR1 SGHTA and CDR2 FQGTGA. V dropped 1 base and J dropped 5; count of bases not matched to a gene: 3. The CDR3 runs to 15 residues.

CDR3 DNA: TGTGCCAGCAGCCTTAGCGGGAACTGGGGTGAGCAGTTCTTC. Residues: CASSLSGNWGEQFF. V usage is TRBV7-6 and J usage is TRBJ2-1; TRBD2 matches at 8 bases. CDR1 SGHVS and CDR2 FNYEAQ come from the germline V gene. The trim removed 5 bases at V and 9 bases at J, leaving 9 bases unmatched. CDR3 size: 14 residues.

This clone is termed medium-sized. The CDR3 DNA sequence: TGTGCCAGCGTTTTCGGGGAAAAACTGTTTTTT. Amino acids: CASVFGEKLFF. The rearrangement joins TRBV27 to TRBJ1-4, with no clear D. The germline V and J ends were trimmed by 8 bases and 8 bases, with 9 bases remaining between them. Germline V lookup: CDR1 MNHEY, CDR2 SMNVEV (reference sequence). This CDR3 spans 11 amino acids.

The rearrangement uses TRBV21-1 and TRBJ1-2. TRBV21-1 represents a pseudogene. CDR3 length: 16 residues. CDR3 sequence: CASSRVGGVSHYGYTF. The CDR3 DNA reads TGTGCCAGCAGCAGGGTGGGGGGGGTATCCCACTATGGCTACACCTTC.

CDR3 nucleotide sequence: TGCGCCAGCAGCCAGACAGGGGGTCGCTATGGCTACACCTTC. Its protein is CASSQTGGRYGYTF. The chain is built from TRBV4-1 and TRBJ1-2; the match to TRBD1 covers 9 bases. J lost 4 bases, V lost 3 bases, and 3 bases had no gene match. CDR3 length: 14 amino acids. CDR1 MGHRA and CDR2 YSYEKL come from the germline V gene.

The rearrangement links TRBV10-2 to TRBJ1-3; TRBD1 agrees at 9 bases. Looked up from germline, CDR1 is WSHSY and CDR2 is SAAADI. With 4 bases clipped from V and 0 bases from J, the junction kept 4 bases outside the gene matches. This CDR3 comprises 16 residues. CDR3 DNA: TGCGCCAGCAGTGGAGACAGGGGGGGCTCTGGAAACACCATATATTTT. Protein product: CASSGDRGGSGNTIYF.

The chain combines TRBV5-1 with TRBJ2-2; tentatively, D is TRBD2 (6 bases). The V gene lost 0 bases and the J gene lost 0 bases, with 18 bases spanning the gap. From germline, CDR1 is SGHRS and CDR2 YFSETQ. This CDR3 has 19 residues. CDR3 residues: CASSLDPRELRSNTGELFF. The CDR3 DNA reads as TGCGCCAGCAGCTTGGACCCCCGGGAGCTGCGGTCGAACACCGGGGAGCTGTTTTTT.

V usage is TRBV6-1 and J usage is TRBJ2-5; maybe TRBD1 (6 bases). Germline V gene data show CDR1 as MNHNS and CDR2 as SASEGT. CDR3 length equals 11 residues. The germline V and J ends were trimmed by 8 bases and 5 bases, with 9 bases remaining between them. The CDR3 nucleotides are TGTGCCAGCGGGGGCTGGGAGACCCAGTACTTC. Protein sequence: CASGGWETQYF.

CDR3 region: CASSESSVGTSQNEQFF. The CDR3 coding sequence is TGCGCCAGCAGTGAGTCTTCTGTAGGGACTAGTCAGAATGAGCAGTTCTTC. This chain connects TRBV10-1 to TRBJ2-1; the match to TRBD2 covers 8 bases. This CDR3 region has 17 residues. V trimming: 0 bases; J trimming: 7 bases; junction bases outside the gene matches: 11. CDR1 is WNHNN, CDR2 SYGVQD, per germline (reference sequence).

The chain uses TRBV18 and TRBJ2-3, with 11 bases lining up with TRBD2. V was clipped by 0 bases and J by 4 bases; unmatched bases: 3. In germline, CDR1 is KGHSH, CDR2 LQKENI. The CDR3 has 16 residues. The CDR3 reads CASSPPRLAGSDTQYF. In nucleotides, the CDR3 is TGTGCCAGCTCACCACCGAGACTAGCGGGATCAGATACGCAGTATTTT.

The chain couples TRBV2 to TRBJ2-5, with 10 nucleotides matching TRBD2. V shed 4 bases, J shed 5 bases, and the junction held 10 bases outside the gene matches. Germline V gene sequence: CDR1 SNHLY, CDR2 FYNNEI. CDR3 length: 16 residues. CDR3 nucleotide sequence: TGTGCCAGCAGTGGAGAGACTAGCGGGCCTCGGGAGACCCAGTACTTC. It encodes CASSGETSGPRETQYF.

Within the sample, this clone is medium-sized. The CDR3: CAHQTRGSINEQFF. The CDR3 region has the DNA TGTGCCCACCAAACGAGGGGGAGCATCAATGAGCAGTTCTTC. The chain uses TRBV30 and TRBJ2-1, with D perhaps TRBD1 (6 bases). V was clipped by 8 bases and J by 6 bases, with 20 bases between them. Germline V CDR1 and CDR2: GTSNPN, SVGIG (reference sequence). This CDR3 is 14 amino acids long.

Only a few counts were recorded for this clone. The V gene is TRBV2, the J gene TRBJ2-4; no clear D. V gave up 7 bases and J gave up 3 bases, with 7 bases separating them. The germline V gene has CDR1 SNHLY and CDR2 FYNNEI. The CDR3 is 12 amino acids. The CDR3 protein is CASTQVKNIQYF. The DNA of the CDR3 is TGTGCCAGCACCCAGGTCAAAAACATTCAGTACTTC.

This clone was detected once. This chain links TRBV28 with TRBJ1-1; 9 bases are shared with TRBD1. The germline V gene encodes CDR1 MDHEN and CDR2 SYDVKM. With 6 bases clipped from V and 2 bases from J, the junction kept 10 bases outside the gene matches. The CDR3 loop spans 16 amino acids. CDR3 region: CASSPTGGDPNTEAFF. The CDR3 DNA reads TGTGCCAGCAGCCCAACAGGGGGCGACCCAAACACTGAAGCTTTCTTT. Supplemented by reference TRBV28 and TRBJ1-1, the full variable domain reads DVKVTQSSRYLVKRTGEKVFLECVQDMDHENMFWYRQDPGLGLRLIYFSYDVKMKEKGDIPEGYSVSREKKERFSLILESASTNQTSMYLCASSPTGGDPNTEAFFGQGTRLTVV.

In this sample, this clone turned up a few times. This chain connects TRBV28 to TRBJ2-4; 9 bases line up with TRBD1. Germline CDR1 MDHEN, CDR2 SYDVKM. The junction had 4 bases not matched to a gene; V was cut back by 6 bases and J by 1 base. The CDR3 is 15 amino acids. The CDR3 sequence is CASSTGGFAKNIQYF. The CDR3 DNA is TGTGCCAGCAGCACAGGGGGCTTTGCCAAAAACATTCAGTACTTC.

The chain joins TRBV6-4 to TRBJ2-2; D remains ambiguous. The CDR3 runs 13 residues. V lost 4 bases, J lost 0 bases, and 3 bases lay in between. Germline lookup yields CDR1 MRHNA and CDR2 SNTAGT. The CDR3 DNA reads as TGTGCCAGCAGTGGTACGAACACCGGGGAGCTGTTTTTT. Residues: CASSGTNTGELFF.

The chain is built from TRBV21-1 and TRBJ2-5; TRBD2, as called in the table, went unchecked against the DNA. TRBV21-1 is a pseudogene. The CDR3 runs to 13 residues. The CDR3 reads CASSTGGQETQYF. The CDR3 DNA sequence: TGTGCCAGCAGCACCGGGGGCCAAGAGACCCAGTACTTC.

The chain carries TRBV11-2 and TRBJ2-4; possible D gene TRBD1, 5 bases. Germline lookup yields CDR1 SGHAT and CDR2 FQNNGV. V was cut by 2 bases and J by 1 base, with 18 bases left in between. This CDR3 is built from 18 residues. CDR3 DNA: TGTGCCAGCAGCTTACAGATAACAGGACCTGGGGCCAAAAACATTCAGTACTTC. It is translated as CASSLQITGPGAKNIQYF.

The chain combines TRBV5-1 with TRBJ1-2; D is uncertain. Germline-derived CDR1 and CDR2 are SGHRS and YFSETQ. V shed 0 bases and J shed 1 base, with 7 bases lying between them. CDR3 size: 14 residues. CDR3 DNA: TGCGCCAGCAGCTTGGAGAGGAGTAACTATGGCTACACCTTC. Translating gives CASSLERSNYGYTF.

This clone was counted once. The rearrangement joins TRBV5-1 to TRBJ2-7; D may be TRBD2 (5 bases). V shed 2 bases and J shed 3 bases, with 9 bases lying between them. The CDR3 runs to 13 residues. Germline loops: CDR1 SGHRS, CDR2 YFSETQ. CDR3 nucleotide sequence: TGCGCCAGCAGCTTCGGGGTGGACTACGAGCAGTACTTC. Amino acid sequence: CASSFGVDYEQYF. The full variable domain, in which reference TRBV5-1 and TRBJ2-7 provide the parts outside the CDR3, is KAGVTQTPRYLIKTRGQQVTLSCSPISGHRSVSWYQQTPGQGLQFLFEYFSETQRNKGNFPGRFSGRQFSNSRSEMNVSTLELGDSALYLCASSFGVDYEQYFGPGTRLTVT.

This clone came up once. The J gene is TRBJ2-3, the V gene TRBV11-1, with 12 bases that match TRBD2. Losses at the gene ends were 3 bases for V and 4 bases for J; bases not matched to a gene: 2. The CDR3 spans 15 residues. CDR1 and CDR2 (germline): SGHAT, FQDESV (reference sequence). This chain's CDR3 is CASSFTSGRSDTQYF. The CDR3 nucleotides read TGTGCCAGCAGCTTCACTAGCGGGAGGTCAGATACGCAGTATTTT.

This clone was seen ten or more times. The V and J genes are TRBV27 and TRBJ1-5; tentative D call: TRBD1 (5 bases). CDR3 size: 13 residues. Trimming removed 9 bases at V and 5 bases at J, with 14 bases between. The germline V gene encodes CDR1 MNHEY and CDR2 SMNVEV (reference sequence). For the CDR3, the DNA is TGTGCCAGAACCCCAGGGAGGGATCAGCCCCAGCATTTT. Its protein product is CARTPGRDQPQHF.